The T cell receptor beta chain under discussion was sequenced for a study of tissue T cells after allogeneic stem cell transplantation. Study results and limitations: Limitations included a small, clinically heterogeneous cohort and limited sampling depth. Shared clones across patients were few; motif clustering revealed tissue-specific shared signatures.

The repertoire was sequenced with immunoSEQ multiplex PCR; TCRdb's copy has only in-frame clones and lacks some. The data hold 5,000 to 6,500 clones, with around 65% observed a single time. Comparators without hematopoietic cell transplant had other cancers, at least five gastrointestinal samples, and no known gastrointestinal disease. Median post-mortem interval was around 10 hours for GI, liver, skin and lymphoid tissues. The germline CDR1 and CDR2 sequences are LGHDT and YNNKEL (reference sequence). The CDR3 runs to 16 residues. The J segment lost 8 bases and the V segment lost 1 base, leaving 6 bases of the junction unmatched. Note on this clone: Its antigen remains unknown. In the same sample, other DNA sequences code for this CDR3.

The rearrangement joins TRBV3-1 (or the pseudogene TRBV3-2) to TRBJ2-1; 12 bases are a match to TRBD2. This specimen was duodenum tissue, taken at autopsy. The TCR originated in a woman between 18 and 55 years old with breast cancer. CDR3 residues: CASSQVPSGGADEQFF. DNA for the CDR3: TGTGCCAGCAGCCAAGTACCTAGCGGGGGGGCAGATGAGCAGTTCTTC.